This TCR beta chain comes out of a study of a mutant IDH1 vaccine in newly diagnosed glioma. Overall study findings and caveats: Seemingly, pseudoprogression had no relation to changes in the top peripheral T cell clonotypes. The occurrence of vaccine-induced immune responses was seen in 80% to 95% of patients.

This CDR3 contains 13 residues. CDR1 and CDR2 from the germline V gene are SGHTA and FQGNSA. Trimming shortened V by 5 bases and J by 7 bases, and 13 bases separated the two germline ends. This clone came up once. The antigen is not known. Specified time point: baseline, week 1 (first vaccination visit). Specified treatment: pre-vaccination baseline after standard-of-care therapy. Profiled with immunoSEQ multiplex PCR; TCRdb holds only in-frame clones, not every one. The sample includes tens of thousands of clones, about 80% of them seen just once. The sequencing used PBMCs, collected from a glioma patient treated with radiotherapy, temozolomide or both. The TCR was taken from a woman in her 40s with glioma. The chain is built from TRBV7-2 and TRBJ2-3; D remains unclear. CDR3 nucleotide sequence: TGTGCCAGCAGCCTTCCTTCGGTTAATACGCAGTATTTT. Translated, it gives CASSLPSVNTQYF. The variable domain in full, completed from reference TRBV7-2 and TRBJ2-3, reads GAGVSQSPSNKVTEKGKDVELRCDPISGHTALYWYRQSLGQGLEFLIYFQGNSAPDKSGLPSDRFSAERTGGSVSTLTIQRTQQEDSAVYLCASSLPSVNTQYFGPGTRLTVL.